This entry lists 26 T cell receptor beta chains sequenced from one sample in a study of blood T cell repertoires in COVID-19. Sequencing used immunoSEQ multiplex PCR; TCRdb keeps in-frame clones, though not all of them. The top ten hold approximately 5.3% of the sample, which has around 260,000 clones, more than 85% seen once. The sample consisted of peripheral blood. All receptors come from a woman aged 55-75 years with COVID-19, enrolled during active disease.

V gene TRBV30 combines with J gene TRBJ2-2; maybe TRBD1 (6 bases). The length of the CDR3 is 15 residues. V lost 4 bases to trimming and J lost 6 bases, with 18 bases between them. Per the germline V gene, CDR1 is GTSNPN and CDR2 is SVGIG (reference sequence). CDR3 amino acids: CAWNPTGWLSGELFF. In nucleotides, the CDR3 is TGTGCCTGGAATCCCACAGGGTGGCTTTCCGGGGAGCTGTTTTTT.

The chain carries TRBV11-2 and TRBJ1-5, with 8 bases lining up with TRBD1. Germline V gene sequence: CDR1 SGHAT, CDR2 FQNNGV. CDR3 length equals 14 residues. V was clipped by 3 bases and J by 5 bases; unmatched bases: 3. The CDR3 region is CASSFSGGDQPQHF. The DNA of the CDR3 is TGTGCCAGCAGCTTCTCAGGGGGCGATCAGCCCCAGCATTTT. Full variable domain (remainder filled in from reference TRBV11-2 and TRBJ1-5): EAGVAQSPRYKIIEKRQSVAFWCNPISGHATLYWYQQILGQGPKLLIQFQNNGVVDDSQLPKDRFSAERLKGVDSTLKIQPAKLEDSAVYLCASSFSGGDQPQHFGDGTRLSIL.

A word on this clone: One end of the junction does not line up with germline, which may come from a read error. The chain carries TRBV19 and TRBJ1-2, with a weak D call TRBD1 (6 bases). In germline, CDR1 is LNHDA, CDR2 SQIVND (reference sequence). CDR3 size: 14 residues. The CDR3 nucleotides are TGTGCCAGTAGTACTACGTTACAGGGATCGAAAGACATCTTC. Protein sequence: CASSTTLQGSKDIF. The complete variable domain, with remaining parts taken from reference TRBV19 and TRBJ1-2, reads DGGITQSPKYLFRKEGQNVTLSCEQNLNHDAMYWYRQDPGQGLRLIYYSQIVNDFQKGDIAEGYSVSREKKESFPLTVTSAQKNPTAFYLCASSTTLQGSKDIFGSGTRLTVV.

J is TRBJ2-1 and V is TRBV4-1, with 13 bases aligning to TRBD2. The V and J ends lost 4 bases and 8 bases, in that order; junction bases with no gene match: 14. The CDR3 is 18 residues long. Germline V gene data show CDR1 as MGHRA and CDR2 as YSYEKL. This CDR3 reads CASSPRTRTSGSGDEQFF. For the CDR3, the DNA is TGCGCCAGCAGCCCCCGGACTCGGACTAGCGGGAGTGGGGATGAGCAGTTCTTC.

V is TRBV5-4 and J is TRBJ2-7; the match to TRBD2 covers 7 bases. CDR1 SGHNT and CDR2 YYREEE come from the germline V gene (reference sequence). The trim removed 5 bases at V and 3 bases at J, leaving 14 bases unmatched. CDR3 length: 16 amino acids. CDR3 amino acids: CASRAGGSMAFYEQYF. As DNA, the CDR3 is TGTGCCAGCAGGGCAGGCGGGAGTATGGCCTTCTACGAGCAGTACTTC.

V usage is TRBV18 and J usage is TRBJ1-5, with 9 bases identical to TRBD1. Germline loops: CDR1 KGHSH, CDR2 LQKENI. The CDR3 has 15 residues. With 1 base clipped from V and 6 bases from J, the junction kept 4 bases outside the gene matches. CDR3 coding DNA: TGTGCCAGCTCACCACGGGGACAGGGAGCTCAGCCCCAGCATTTT. This translates into CASSPRGQGAQPQHF.

CDR3 sequence (DNA): TGTGCCAGCACCCCGGGAGCTTTACCCTACGAGCAGTACTTC. This translates into CASTPGALPYEQYF. The chain employs TRBV2 and TRBJ2-7; a possible D gene is TRBD2 (6 bases). Trimming removed 7 bases from V and 2 bases from J, with 15 bases in between. This CDR3 has 14 amino acids. From germline, CDR1 is SNHLY and CDR2 FYNNEI.

V usage is TRBV18 and J usage is TRBJ2-7, with a tentative D call TRBD1 (6 bases). The CDR3 runs to 15 residues. Germline-derived CDR1 and CDR2 are KGHSH and LQKENI. Trimming stripped 3 bases from V and 2 bases from J, with 14 bases between. The CDR3 reads CASSPTRTVTYEQYF. The CDR3 DNA reads TGTGCCAGCTCACCTACTAGGACAGTCACCTACGAGCAGTACTTC. Together with reference TRBV18 and TRBJ2-7, the CDR3 gives the full variable domain: NAGVMQNPRHLVRRRGQEARLRCSPMKGHSHVYWYRQLPEEGLKFMVYLQKENIIDESGMPKERFSAEFPKEGPSILRIQQVVRGDSAAYFCASSPTRTVTYEQYFGPGTRLTVT.

The genes are TRBV29-1 and TRBJ2-7, with 13 positions matching TRBD2. CDR1 is SQVTM, CDR2 ANQGSEA, per germline. The CDR3 extends over 14 amino acids. V was pared by 2 bases and J by 4 bases, with 2 bases of the junction left unmatched. The CDR3 reads CSVEQTSGRYEQYF. CDR3 in DNA: TGCAGCGTTGAACAGACTAGCGGGAGGTACGAGCAGTACTTC.

The V and J genes are TRBV6-6 and TRBJ1-1; 9 bases match TRBD1. The V gene's germline CDR1 is MNHNY and CDR2 SVGAGI (reference sequence). CDR3 size: 16 residues. V was pared by 5 bases and J by 5 bases, with 12 bases of the junction left unmatched. As DNA, the CDR3 is TGTGCCAGCAGTAAGGGGGGACAGGGAATAAGGACTGAAGCTTTCTTT. This translates into CASSKGGQGIRTEAFF.

The count of this clone is one. This rearrangement joins TRBV6-5 to TRBJ2-3, with D possibly being TRBD1 (6 bases). Trimming removed 0 bases at V and 3 bases at J, with 10 bases between. The CDR3 has 15 residues. CDR1 is MNHEY, CDR2 SVGAGI, per germline. Written as DNA, the CDR3 is TGTGCCAGCAGTTACTCGTTCAGGGGAACAGATACGCAGTATTTT. Amino acid sequence: CASSYSFRGTDTQYF.

The chain is built from TRBV5-8 and TRBJ2-7; 15 nucleotides match TRBD2. V shed 0 bases, J shed 4 bases, and the junction held 2 bases outside the gene matches. This CDR3 region has 16 residues. Per germline, CDR1 SGHTS and CDR2 YDEGEE. The CDR3 nucleotides read TGTGCCAGCAGCTTGGAGGGGACTAGCGGGAGGTACGAGCAGTACTTC. It yields the protein CASSLEGTSGRYEQYF.

In this sample, this clone turned up once. This rearrangement joins TRBV6-5 to TRBJ2-7; 7 bases fit TRBD1. With 0 bases clipped from V and 6 bases from J, the junction kept 8 bases outside the gene matches. The V gene's germline CDR1 is MNHEY and CDR2 SVGAGI. The CDR3 has 15 residues. The CDR3 coding sequence is TGTGCCAGCAGTTACTCAGATGACAGGGCCGTCGAGCAGTACTTC. Its translation is CASSYSDDRAVEQYF.

The chain joins TRBV5-1 to TRBJ2-5; possible D gene TRBD2, 5 bases. Trimming removed 3 bases at V and 2 bases at J, with 8 bases between. From germline, CDR1 is SGHRS and CDR2 YFSETQ. This CDR3 has 13 residues. Here the CDR3 reads CASSSVAQETQYF. The CDR3 DNA is TGCGCCAGCAGCTCGGTAGCGCAAGAGACCCAGTACTTC.

The genes are TRBV10-3 and TRBJ2-2; D is undetermined. Per germline, CDR1 ENHRY and CDR2 SYGVKD. This CDR3 has 17 residues. Trimming cost V 5 bases and J 1 base, with 17 bases left between them. The CDR3 loop reads CAISPTFPTGNTGELFF. The CDR3 coding sequence is TGTGCCATCAGTCCTACTTTTCCAACGGGGAACACCGGGGAGCTGTTTTTT.

The chain is built from TRBV2 and TRBJ1-5; 10 nucleotides line up with TRBD1. Unmatched junction bases numbered 7, after V lost 7 bases and J lost 4 bases. The germline V gene has CDR1 SNHLY and CDR2 FYNNEI. There are 15 residues in the CDR3. This chain's CDR3 is CASKGTGVENQPQHF. The CDR3, as DNA: TGTGCCAGCAAAGGGACAGGGGTCGAAAATCAGCCCCAGCATTTT.

The chain recombines TRBV2 with TRBJ2-5; the match to TRBD2 covers 12 bases. Germline loops: CDR1 SNHLY, CDR2 FYNNEI. After removal of 1 base from V and 5 bases from J, the junction contained 2 bases not matched to a gene. This CDR3 contains 15 residues. The CDR3 DNA reads TGTGCCAGCAGTGAAGGACTAGCGGGAGAGGAGACCCAGTACTTC. Translated: CASSEGLAGEETQYF.

The V gene is TRBV30, the J gene TRBJ1-1, with D hard to call. The CDR3 sequence is 15 residues long. CDR1 GTSNPN and CDR2 SVGIG come from the germline V gene (reference sequence). V shed 3 bases and J shed 2 bases, with 16 bases lying between them. CDR3 sequence: CAWRGPWRSNTEAFF. CDR3 nucleotide sequence: TGTGCCTGGAGAGGACCATGGAGGAGTAACACTGAAGCTTTCTTT.

This sequence joins TRBV19 and TRBJ2-7, with 8 bases that match TRBD1. The CDR3 is 14 residues long. Germline CDR1 is LNHDA and CDR2 is SQIVND (reference sequence). J gave up 11 bases and V 5 bases, and 14 bases lay outside the gene matches. The CDR3 nucleotides read TGTGCCAGTAGTGTCCGAGGGGACAGGAGATCAAAGTACTTC. Protein: CASSVRGDRRSKYF.

The CDR3: CASSQTRSSTDTQYF. DNA of the CDR3: TGTGCCAGCAGCCAAACGCGGTCTAGCACAGATACGCAGTATTTT. The V call is TRBV3-1 (or the pseudogene TRBV3-2), the J call TRBJ2-3; D is unresolved. CDR1 and CDR2 (germline): LGHDT, YNNKEL (reference sequence). V was pared by 2 bases and J by 0 bases, with 9 bases between. The CDR3 consists of 15 residues.

This clone was detected only once. The rearrangement joins TRBV27 to TRBJ2-1; tentatively, D is TRBD2 (7 bases). Trimming pared 7 bases from V and 7 bases from J, leaving 20 bases between. This CDR3 has 15 residues. CDR1 and CDR2 from the germline V gene are MNHEY and SMNVEV (reference sequence). The CDR3 sequence is CASTSGAAGRNEQFF. As DNA, the CDR3 is TGTGCCAGCACCTCAGGGGCAGCGGGAAGGAATGAGCAGTTCTTC.

For the CDR3, the DNA is TGCGCCAGCAGACCTACATTGGTAGCGGGAGCGATCACCGGGGAGCTGTTTTTT. It encodes CASRPTLVAGAITGELFF. J is TRBJ2-2 and V is TRBV4-1; TRBD2 agrees at 9 bases. This CDR3 is built from 18 residues. The J segment lost 4 bases and the V segment lost 6 bases, leaving 15 bases of the junction unmatched. Germline V gene data show CDR1 as MGHRA and CDR2 as YSYEKL.

A note on this clone: The same CDR3 is also encoded by other DNA sequences in this sample. This rearrangement joins TRBV30 to TRBJ1-1; D is possibly TRBD1 (5 bases). The V end lost 1 base, the J end lost 5 bases, and 11 bases lay between the germline ends. Germline V lookup: CDR1 GTSNPN, CDR2 SVGIG (reference sequence). The CDR3 sequence is 13 residues long. The CDR3 bases are TGTGCCTGGAGTGCTACAGGAAGAACTGAAGCTTTCTTT. Its protein is CAWSATGRTEAFF. The full variable domain, completed using reference TRBV30 and TRBJ1-1, is SQTIHQWPATLVQPVGSPLSLECTVEGTSNPNLYWYRQAAGRGLQLLFYSVGIGQISSEVPQNLSASRPQDRQFILSSKKLLLSDSGFYLCAWSATGRTEAFFGQGTRLTVV.

The genes are TRBV5-6 and TRBJ1-2; D ambiguous. Trimming stripped 1 base from V and 7 bases from J, with 11 bases between. Looked up from germline, CDR1 is SGHDT and CDR2 is YYEEEE. The CDR3 sequence is 13 residues long. The CDR3, as DNA: TGTGCCAGCAGCTTGAACGGAGCGGCTGGCTACACCTTC. It codes for CASSLNGAAGYTF.

The V gene is TRBV9, the J gene TRBJ1-1, with D unclear. This CDR3 contains 14 residues. The V and J ends lost 4 bases and 3 bases respectively, with 13 bases between them. CDR1 and CDR2 (germline): SGDLS, YYNGEE. The CDR3 loop is CASSLDARDTEAFF. CDR3 DNA sequence: TGTGCCAGCAGCCTAGACGCCCGGGACACTGAAGCTTTCTTT.

V usage is TRBV18 and J usage is TRBJ1-2, with TRBD1 identical over 7 bases. This CDR3 has 13 residues. Germline V lookup: CDR1 KGHSH, CDR2 LQKENI. The V gene end was trimmed by 2 bases and the J gene end by 3 bases; junction bases not matched to a gene: 0. The CDR3 protein is CASSPGTDYGYTF. Written as DNA, the CDR3 is TGTGCCAGCTCACCAGGGACAGACTATGGCTACACCTTC.